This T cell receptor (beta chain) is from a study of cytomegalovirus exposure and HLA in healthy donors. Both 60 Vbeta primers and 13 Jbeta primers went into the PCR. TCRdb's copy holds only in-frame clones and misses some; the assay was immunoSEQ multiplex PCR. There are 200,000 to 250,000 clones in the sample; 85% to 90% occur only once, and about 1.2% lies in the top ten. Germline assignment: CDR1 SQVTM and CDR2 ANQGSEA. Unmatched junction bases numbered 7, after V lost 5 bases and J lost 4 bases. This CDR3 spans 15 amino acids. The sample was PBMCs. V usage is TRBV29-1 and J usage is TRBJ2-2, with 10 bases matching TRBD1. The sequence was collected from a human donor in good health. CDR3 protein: CSVLKTGGITGELFF. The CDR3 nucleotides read TGCAGCGTTCTAAAGACAGGGGGCATCACCGGGGAGCTGTTTTTT.